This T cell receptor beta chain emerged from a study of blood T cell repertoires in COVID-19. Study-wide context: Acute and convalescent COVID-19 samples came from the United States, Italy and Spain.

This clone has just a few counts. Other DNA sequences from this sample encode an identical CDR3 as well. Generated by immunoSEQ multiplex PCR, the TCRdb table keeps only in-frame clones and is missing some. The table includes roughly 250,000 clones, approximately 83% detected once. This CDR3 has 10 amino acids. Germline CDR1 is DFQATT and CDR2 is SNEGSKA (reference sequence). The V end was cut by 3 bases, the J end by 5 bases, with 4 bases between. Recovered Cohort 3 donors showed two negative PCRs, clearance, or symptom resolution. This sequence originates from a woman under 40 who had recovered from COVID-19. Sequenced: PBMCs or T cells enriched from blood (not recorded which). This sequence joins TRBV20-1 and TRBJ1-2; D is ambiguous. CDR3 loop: CSASSYGYTF. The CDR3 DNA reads TGCAGTGCTAGCTCTTATGGCTACACCTTC.